One and the same sample provided the 7 T cell receptor beta chains below, sequenced in a study of blood T cell repertoires in COVID-19. Libraries were prepared by immunoSEQ multiplex PCR; TCRdb keeps only in-frame clonotypes and omits some of them. The profile shows about 200,000 clones, 90% of them singletons. The sequencing input was peripheral blood. These receptors were collected from a man aged 50 or older with acute or convalescent COVID-19.

The chain links TRBV16 to TRBJ1-1, with D perhaps matching TRBD1 (5 bases). Looked up from germline, CDR1 is KGHSY and CDR2 is FQNENV. The CDR3 runs 15 residues. V shed 2 bases and J shed 5 bases, with 15 bases lying between them. CDR3 sequence: CASSQQQGEGTEAFF. CDR3 DNA: TGTGCCAGCAGCCAACAGCAGGGTGAAGGGACTGAAGCTTTCTTT.

This clone appeared once. V gene TRBV7-9 combines with J gene TRBJ2-2; a possible D gene is TRBD2 (6 bases). Germline values: CDR1 SEHNR, CDR2 FQNEAQ (reference sequence). V lost 3 bases, J lost 6 bases, and 20 bases lay in between. The CDR3 is 17 residues long. CDR3 amino acids: CASSLVEVTLASGELFF. Written as DNA, the CDR3 is TGTGCCAGCAGCTTGGTCGAGGTGACTCTAGCGTCCGGGGAGCTGTTTTTT.

The rearrangement joins TRBV10-3 to TRBJ2-7, with a tentative D call TRBD1 (6 bases). The CDR3 is 13 amino acids. Looked up from germline, CDR1 is ENHRY and CDR2 is SYGVKD. Trimming shortened V by 2 bases and J by 2 bases, and 7 bases separated the two germline ends. This CDR3 is CAISEGTTYEQYV. The CDR3 DNA follows: TGTGCCATCAGTGAGGGGACAACCTACGAGCAGTACGTC.

J is TRBJ1-3 and V is TRBV18; D remains ambiguous. Trimming shortened V by 6 bases and J by 0 bases, and 12 bases separated the two germline ends. CDR1 and CDR2 (germline): KGHSH, LQKENI. CDR3 length: 15 amino acids. In DNA, the CDR3 is TGTGCCAGCTCCCCCGGGGTTAGCTCTGGAAACACCATATATTTT. The encoded protein is CASSPGVSSGNTIYF.

This sequence joins TRBV10-3 and TRBJ1-1; D ambiguous. The V end was cut by 0 bases, the J end by 7 bases, with 9 bases between. Germline V CDR1 and CDR2: ENHRY, SYGVKD. This CDR3 spans 13 amino acids. CDR3 in DNA: TGTGCCATCAGTGAGTCTCCGGCGGGTGAAGCTTTCTTT. Translating it yields CAISESPAGEAFF.

This clone was found a few times. This sequence joins TRBV28 and TRBJ1-4, with 10 positions matching TRBD1. Germline CDR1 and CDR2: MDHEN and SYDVKM. V shed 6 bases, J shed 7 bases, and the junction held 5 bases outside the gene matches. This CDR3 region has 14 residues. CDR3 in amino acids: CASRPGTGVEKLFF. The DNA for the CDR3 is TGTGCCAGCAGACCCGGGACAGGGGTTGAAAAACTGTTTTTT.

This sequence joins TRBV5-4 and TRBJ2-3; weak D call: TRBD2 (7 bases). The V gene's germline CDR1 is SGHNT and CDR2 YYREEE (reference sequence). V was trimmed by 4 bases and J by 2 bases, leaving 20 bases between them. The CDR3 runs 17 residues. The CDR3 DNA is TGTGCCAGCAGCCCCAGGGGCAGGGGAGGGGCCACAGATACGCAGTATTTT. Encoded protein: CASSPRGRGGATDTQYF.